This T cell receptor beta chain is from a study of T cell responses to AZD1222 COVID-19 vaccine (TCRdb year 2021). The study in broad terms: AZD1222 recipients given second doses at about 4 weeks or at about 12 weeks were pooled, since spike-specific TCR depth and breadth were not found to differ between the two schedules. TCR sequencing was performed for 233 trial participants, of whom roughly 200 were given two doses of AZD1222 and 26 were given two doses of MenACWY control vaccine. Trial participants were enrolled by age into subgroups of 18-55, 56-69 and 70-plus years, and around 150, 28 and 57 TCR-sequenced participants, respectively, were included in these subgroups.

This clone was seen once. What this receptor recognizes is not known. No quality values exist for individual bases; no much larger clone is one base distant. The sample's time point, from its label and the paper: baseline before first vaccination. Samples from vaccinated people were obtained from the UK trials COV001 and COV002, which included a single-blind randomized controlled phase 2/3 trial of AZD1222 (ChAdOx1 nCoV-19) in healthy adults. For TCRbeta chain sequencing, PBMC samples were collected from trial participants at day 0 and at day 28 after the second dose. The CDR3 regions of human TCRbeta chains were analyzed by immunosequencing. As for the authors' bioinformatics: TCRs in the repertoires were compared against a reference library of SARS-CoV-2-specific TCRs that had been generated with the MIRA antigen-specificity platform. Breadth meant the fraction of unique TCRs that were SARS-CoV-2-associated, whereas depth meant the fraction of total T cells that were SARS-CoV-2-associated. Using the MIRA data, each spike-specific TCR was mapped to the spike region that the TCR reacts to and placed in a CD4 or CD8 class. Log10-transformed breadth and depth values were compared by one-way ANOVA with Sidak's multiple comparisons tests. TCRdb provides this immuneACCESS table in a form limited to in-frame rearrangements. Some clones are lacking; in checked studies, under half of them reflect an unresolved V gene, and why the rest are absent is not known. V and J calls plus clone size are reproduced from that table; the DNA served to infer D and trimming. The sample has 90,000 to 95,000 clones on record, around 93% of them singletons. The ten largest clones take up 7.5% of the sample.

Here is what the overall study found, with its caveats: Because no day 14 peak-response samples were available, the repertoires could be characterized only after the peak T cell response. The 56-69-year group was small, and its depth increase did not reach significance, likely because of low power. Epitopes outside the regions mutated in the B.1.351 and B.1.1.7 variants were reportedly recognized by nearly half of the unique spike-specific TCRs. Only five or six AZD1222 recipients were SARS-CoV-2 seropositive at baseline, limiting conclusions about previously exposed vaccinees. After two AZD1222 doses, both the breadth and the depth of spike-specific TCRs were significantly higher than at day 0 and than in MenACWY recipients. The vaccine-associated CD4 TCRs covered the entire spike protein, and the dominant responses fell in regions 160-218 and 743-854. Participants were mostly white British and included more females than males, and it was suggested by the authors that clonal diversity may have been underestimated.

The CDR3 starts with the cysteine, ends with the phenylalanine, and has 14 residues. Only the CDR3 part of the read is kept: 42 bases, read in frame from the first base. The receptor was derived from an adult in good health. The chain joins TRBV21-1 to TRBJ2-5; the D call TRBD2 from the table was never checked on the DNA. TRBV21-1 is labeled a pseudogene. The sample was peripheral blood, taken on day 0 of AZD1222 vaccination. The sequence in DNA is TGTGCCATGCCAAGCGGGGAGAATAAAGAGACCCAGTACTTC. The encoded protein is CAMPSGENKETQYF.